A single sample gave rise to the 13 T cell receptor beta chains below, sequenced in a study of T cells after posttransplantation cyclophosphamide. Produced via immunoSEQ multiplex PCR; TCRdb's table is partial and in-frame only. The sample consists of approximately 30,000 clones, around 90% of them appearing once. Sequenced sample: PBMCs. The receptors stem from a woman aged 40 to 50 with a blood cancer, CMV-positive, and with a related stem cell donor.

This chain uses TRBV5-1 with TRBJ2-2, with a possible D match to TRBD2 (5 bases). From germline, CDR1 is SGHRS and CDR2 YFSETQ. V was pared by 4 bases and J by 0 bases, with 22 bases between. There are 19 residues in the CDR3. The CDR3 sequence: CASSPRAGVMGSNTGELFF. CDR3 nucleotide sequence: TGCGCCAGCAGCCCCCGTGCCGGGGTGATGGGATCGAACACCGGGGAGCTGTTTTTT.

CDR3 sequence reads: CASSLELAGNYEQYF. The CDR3 region has the DNA TGTGCCAGCAGCTTGGAGCTAGCGGGGAACTACGAGCAGTACTTC. This chain joins TRBV5-4 and TRBJ2-7; the match to TRBD2 covers 9 bases. The CDR3 runs to 15 residues. Trimming took 0 bases from V and 3 from J; bases not matched to a gene: 4. CDR1 and CDR2 (germline): SGHNT, YYREEE (reference sequence).

This chain links TRBV7-9 with TRBJ2-1; 7 nucleotides align to TRBD2. Per the germline V gene, CDR1 is SEHNR and CDR2 is FQNEAQ (reference sequence). The CDR3 length is 14 residues. After removal of 1 base from V and 7 bases from J, the junction contained 4 bases not matched to a gene. For the CDR3, the DNA is TGTGCCAGCAGCTTAGAGGCTAGCGGAAATGAGCAGTTCTTC. Residues: CASSLEASGNEQFF.

The chain links TRBV27 to TRBJ1-2; 8 nucleotides agree with TRBD1. Germline V lookup: CDR1 MNHEY, CDR2 SMNVEV (reference sequence). The CDR3 is 15 residues long. Trimming at V came to 2 bases and at J to 3 bases, leaving 5 bases not matched to a gene. The CDR3 coding sequence is TGTGCCAGCAGTTTACGTCCAGGGGGCGACTATGGCTACACCTTC. Protein product: CASSLRPGGDYGYTF.

The chain recombines TRBV13 with TRBJ2-3, with D tentatively TRBD1 (7 bases). Germline values: CDR1 PRHDT, CDR2 FYEKMQ (reference sequence). The CDR3 covers 18 residues. V was clipped by 5 bases and J by 4 bases, with 25 bases between them. This CDR3 is CASSLQIIDREVADTQYF. The CDR3 DNA is TGTGCCAGCAGCCTCCAAATAATCGACAGGGAGGTAGCAGATACGCAGTATTTT.

The chain carries TRBV7-2 and TRBJ2-1; 8 positions agree with TRBD2. In germline, CDR1 is SGHTA, CDR2 FQGNSA. The CDR3 is made up of 15 amino acids. The trim removed 8 bases at V and 4 bases at J, leaving 10 bases unmatched. The CDR3 nucleotides read TGTGCCAGCTTCTCGGGGGGGTTTAGATACAATGAGCAGTTCTTC. It codes for CASFSGGFRYNEQFF.

This chain joins TRBV4-3 and TRBJ1-2; D gene unclear. Germline V lookup: CDR1 LGHNA, CDR2 YSLEER. The CDR3 contains 12 residues. Trimming stripped 0 bases from V and 9 bases from J, with 8 bases between. The CDR3 reads CASSQEGRRYTF. For the CDR3, the DNA is TGCGCCAGCAGCCAAGAAGGGAGACGCTACACCTTC.

The genes are TRBV28 and TRBJ2-7; D is unclear. Between the trimmed V and J ends, which lost 4 bases and 3 bases, there was a span of 7 bases. Germline CDR1 MDHEN, CDR2 SYDVKM. The CDR3 loop spans 12 amino acids. CDR3 DNA: TGTGCCAGCAGTTCCTATATCTACGAGCAGTACTTC. Residues: CASSSYIYEQYF.

The chain links TRBV5-1 to TRBJ2-3; D remains ambiguous. Trimming removed 0 bases from V and 0 bases from J, with 5 bases in between. The germline CDR1 and CDR2 sequences are SGHRS and YFSETQ. This CDR3 has 14 residues. The CDR3 coding sequence is TGCGCCAGCAGCTTGGTCACTAGCACAGATACGCAGTATTTT. It translates to CASSLVTSTDTQYF.

V gene TRBV7-8 combines with J gene TRBJ2-3; the match to TRBD2 covers 11 bases. The CDR3 is made up of 21 amino acids. V trimming: 7 bases; J trimming: 6 bases; junction bases outside the gene matches: 27. Per germline, CDR1 SGHVS and CDR2 FQNEAQ. The CDR3 loop is CASTTFSGQTFVAGGQDTQYF. In nucleotides, the CDR3 is TGTGCCAGCACCACATTTTCGGGCCAGACGTTCGTAGCGGGGGGGCAGGATACGCAGTATTTT.

This clone was counted a single time. This chain connects TRBV11-3 to TRBJ2-7; possibly TRBD2 for D (6 bases). With 5 bases removed from V and 5 bases from J, the gap between germline ends came to 16 bases. The CDR3 spans 14 residues. CDR1 is SGHNT, CDR2 YENEEA, per germline. The CDR3 loop is CASSPRDSRDEQYF. Written as DNA, the CDR3 is TGTGCCAGCAGCCCCCGGGACTCTCGAGACGAGCAGTACTTC.

The chain couples TRBV28 to TRBJ1-2; possibly TRBD1 for D (6 bases). V shed 5 bases and J shed 4 bases, with 11 bases lying between them. CDR1 MDHEN and CDR2 SYDVKM come from the germline V gene. The CDR3 length is 13 residues. The CDR3 DNA follows: TGTGCCAGCAGTGGCAGGGGACCCTATGGCTACACCTTC. Amino acids: CASSGRGPYGYTF.

This chain uses TRBV6-5 with TRBJ2-2; D may be TRBD2 (5 bases). CDR1 and CDR2 from the germline V gene are MNHEY and SVGAGI. This CDR3 is 12 amino acids long. V lost 7 bases and J 6 bases, leaving 9 bases between the germline ends. The CDR3 nucleotides are TGTGCCAGCAAGAGGGTCCCCGGGGAGCTGTTTTTT. This translates into CASKRVPGELFF.